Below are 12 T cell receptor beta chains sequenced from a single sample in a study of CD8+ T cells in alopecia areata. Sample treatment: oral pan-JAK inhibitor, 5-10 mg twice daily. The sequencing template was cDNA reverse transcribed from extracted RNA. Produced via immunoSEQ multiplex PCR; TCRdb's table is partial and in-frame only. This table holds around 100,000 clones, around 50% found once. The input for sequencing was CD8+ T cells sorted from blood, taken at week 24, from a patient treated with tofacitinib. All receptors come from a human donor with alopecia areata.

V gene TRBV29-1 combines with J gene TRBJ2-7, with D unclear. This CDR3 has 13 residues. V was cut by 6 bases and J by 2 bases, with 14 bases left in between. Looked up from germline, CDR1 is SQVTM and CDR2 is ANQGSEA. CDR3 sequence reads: CSVISQETYEQYF. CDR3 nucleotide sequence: TGCAGCGTCATATCTCAGGAGACCTACGAGCAGTACTTC.

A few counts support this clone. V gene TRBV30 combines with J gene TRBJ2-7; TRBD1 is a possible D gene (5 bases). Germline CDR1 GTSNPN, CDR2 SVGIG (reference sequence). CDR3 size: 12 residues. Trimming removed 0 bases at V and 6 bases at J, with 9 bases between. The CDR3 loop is CAWSVSRVEQYF. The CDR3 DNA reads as TGTGCCTGGAGTGTAAGCAGGGTCGAGCAGTACTTC.

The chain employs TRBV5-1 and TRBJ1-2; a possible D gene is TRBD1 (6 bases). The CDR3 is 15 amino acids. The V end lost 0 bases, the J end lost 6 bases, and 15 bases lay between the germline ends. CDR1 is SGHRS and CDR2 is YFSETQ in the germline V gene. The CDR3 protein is CASSLEPWAGDGYTF. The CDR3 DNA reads TGCGCCAGCAGCTTGGAGCCATGGGCAGGGGATGGCTACACCTTC.

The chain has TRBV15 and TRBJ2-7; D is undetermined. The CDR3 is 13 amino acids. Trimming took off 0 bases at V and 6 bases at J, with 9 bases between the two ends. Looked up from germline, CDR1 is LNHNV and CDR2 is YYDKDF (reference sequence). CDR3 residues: CATSRDRWVEQYF. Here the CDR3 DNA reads TGTGCCACCAGCAGAGACCGATGGGTCGAGCAGTACTTC.

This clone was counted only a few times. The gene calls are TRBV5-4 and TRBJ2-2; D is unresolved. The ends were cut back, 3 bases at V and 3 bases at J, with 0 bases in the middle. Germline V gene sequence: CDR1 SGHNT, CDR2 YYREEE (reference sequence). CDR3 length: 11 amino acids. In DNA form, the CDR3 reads TGTGCCAGCAGCTACACCGGGGAGCTGTTTTTT. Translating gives CASSYTGELFF.

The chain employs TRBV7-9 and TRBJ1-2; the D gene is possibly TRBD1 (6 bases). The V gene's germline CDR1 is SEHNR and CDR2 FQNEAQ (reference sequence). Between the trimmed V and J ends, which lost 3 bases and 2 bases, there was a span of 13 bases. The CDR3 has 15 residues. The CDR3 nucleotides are TGTGCCAGCAGCTTTAGGGACACCCCGAACTATGGCTACACCTTC. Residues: CASSFRDTPNYGYTF.

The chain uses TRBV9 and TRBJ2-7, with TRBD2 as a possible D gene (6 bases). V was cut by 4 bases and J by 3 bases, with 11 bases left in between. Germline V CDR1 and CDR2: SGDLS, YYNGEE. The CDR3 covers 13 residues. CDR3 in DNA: TGTGCCAGCAGCCCACGGGGGAACTACGAGCAGTACTTC. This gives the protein CASSPRGNYEQYF.

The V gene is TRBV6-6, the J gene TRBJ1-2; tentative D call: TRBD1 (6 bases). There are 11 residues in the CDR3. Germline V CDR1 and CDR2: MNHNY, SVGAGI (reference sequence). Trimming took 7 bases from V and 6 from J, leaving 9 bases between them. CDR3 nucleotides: TGTGCCAGCACAGGGGTGCATGGCTACACCTTC. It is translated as CASTGVHGYTF.

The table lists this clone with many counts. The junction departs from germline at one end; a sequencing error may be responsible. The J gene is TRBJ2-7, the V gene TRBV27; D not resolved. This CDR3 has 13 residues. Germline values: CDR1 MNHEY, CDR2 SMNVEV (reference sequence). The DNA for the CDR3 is TGTGCCAGCAGTTTATCGATTTCGCTCCCACGGGACTTC. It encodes CASSLSISLPRDF.

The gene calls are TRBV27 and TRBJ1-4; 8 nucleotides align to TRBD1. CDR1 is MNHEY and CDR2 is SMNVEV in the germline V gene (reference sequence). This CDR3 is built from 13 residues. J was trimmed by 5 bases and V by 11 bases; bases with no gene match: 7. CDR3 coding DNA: TGTGCCGCCGGGGACAGGATAAATGAAAAACTGTTTTTT. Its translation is CAAGDRINEKLFF.

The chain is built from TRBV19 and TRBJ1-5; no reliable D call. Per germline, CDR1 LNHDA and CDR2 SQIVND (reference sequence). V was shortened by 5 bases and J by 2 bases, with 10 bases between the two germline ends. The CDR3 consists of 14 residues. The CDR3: CASSANIGNQPQHF. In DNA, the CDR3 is TGTGCCAGTAGTGCGAACATAGGCAATCAGCCCCAGCATTTT.

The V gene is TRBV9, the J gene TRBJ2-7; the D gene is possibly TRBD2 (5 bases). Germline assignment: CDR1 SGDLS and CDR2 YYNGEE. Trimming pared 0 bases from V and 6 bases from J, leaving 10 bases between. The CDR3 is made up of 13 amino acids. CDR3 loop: CASSVVGGSEQYF. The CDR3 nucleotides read TGTGCCAGCAGCGTAGTAGGAGGCTCCGAGCAGTACTTC.